A single sample is the source of the 22 T cell receptor beta chains below, sequenced in a study of T cell changes during pregnancy in multiple sclerosis. Generated by immunoSEQ multiplex PCR, the TCRdb table keeps only in-frame clones and is missing some. Here the sample spans 56,000 or so clones, around nine tenths being singletons. The sequences come from peripheral blood, collected after pregnancy. These receptors all come from a female donor with multiple sclerosis, enrolled in a pregnancy study.

The chain is built from TRBV18 and TRBJ1-2; 8 bases line up with TRBD1. This CDR3 comprises 13 residues. The junction had 4 bases not matched to a gene; V was cut back by 4 bases and J by 6 bases. Germline values: CDR1 KGHSH, CDR2 LQKENI. The DNA for the CDR3 is TGTGCCAGCTCACAGCAGGGGGCCCATGGCTACACCTTC. It codes for CASSQQGAHGYTF.

The chain joins TRBV6-1 to TRBJ1-2; weak D call: TRBD1 (5 bases). This CDR3 spans 16 amino acids. V was clipped by 0 bases and J by 4 bases, with 15 bases between them. Germline V CDR1 and CDR2: MNHNS, SASEGT. For the CDR3, the DNA is TGTGCCAGCAGTGAAGCTGTCCCAGGGTTCGGCTATGGCTACACCTTC. Residues: CASSEAVPGFGYGYTF.

The rearrangement joins TRBV19 to TRBJ1-2; weak D call: TRBD1 (5 bases). V lost 9 bases and J 4 bases, leaving 15 bases between the germline ends. There are 13 residues in the CDR3. Per germline, CDR1 LNHDA and CDR2 SQIVND (reference sequence). The CDR3 bases are TGTGCCAGCAGCAGGGCACCTATCTATGGCTACACCTTC. Its protein is CASSRAPIYGYTF.

This chain connects TRBV7-3 to TRBJ1-1; D gene unclear. The germline V and J ends were trimmed by 3 bases and 2 bases, with 7 bases remaining between them. Germline CDR1 and CDR2: SGHTA and FQGTGA. The CDR3 is made up of 13 amino acids. CDR3 amino acids: CASSLGQNTEAFF. The CDR3 DNA reads TGTGCCAGCAGCTTGGGCCAAAACACTGAAGCTTTCTTT.

The chain links TRBV4-3 to TRBJ1-2, with unresolved D. The germline V gene encodes CDR1 LGHNA and CDR2 YSLEER. Trimming cost V 0 bases and J 3 bases, with 11 bases left between them. The CDR3 contains 15 residues. In DNA, the CDR3 is TGCGCCAGCAGCCAAGATAGGGAGCAGGACTATGGCTACACCTTC. Translating gives CASSQDREQDYGYTF.

V and J are TRBV6-1 and TRBJ2-3, with TRBD2 identical over 8 bases. The CDR3 covers 16 residues. V trimming: 4 bases; J trimming: 5 bases; junction bases outside the gene matches: 11. Germline loops: CDR1 MNHNS, CDR2 SASEGT. Here the CDR3 reads CASSGPPGLGGDTQYF. The CDR3 DNA sequence: TGTGCCAGCAGTGGACCGCCGGGACTAGGGGGAGATACGCAGTATTTT.

V and J are TRBV7-2 and TRBJ2-1; D is unclear. The V end was cut by 1 base, the J end by 5 bases, with 12 bases between. Looked up from germline, CDR1 is SGHTA and CDR2 is FQGNSA. The CDR3 runs to 15 residues. The CDR3 DNA sequence: TGTGCCAGCAGCTTAGGCTTCCGCGCCAACAATGAGCAGTTCTTC. Protein: CASSLGFRANNEQFF. Full variable domain (rest looked up from reference TRBV7-2 and TRBJ2-1): GAGVSQSPSNKVTEKGKDVELRCDPISGHTALYWYRQSLGQGLEFLIYFQGNSAPDKSGLPSDRFSAERTGGSVSTLTIQRTQQEDSAVYLCASSLGFRANNEQFFGPGTRLTVL.

This rearrangement joins TRBV4-2 to TRBJ1-2, with TRBD1 as a possible D gene (6 bases). V was clipped by 3 bases and J by 4 bases, with 12 bases between them. CDR1 is LGHNA and CDR2 is YNFKEQ in the germline V gene. The CDR3 consists of 14 residues. The CDR3 loop reads CASSHEDRGYGYTF. Here the CDR3 DNA reads TGTGCCAGCAGCCACGAGGACAGAGGCTATGGCTACACCTTC.

The genes are TRBV6-1 and TRBJ1-3, with TRBD1 matching 9 bases. Losses at the gene ends were 5 bases for V and 4 bases for J; bases not matched to a gene: 6. Germline V gene data show CDR1 as MNHNS and CDR2 as SASEGT. The CDR3 loop spans 15 amino acids. CDR3 DNA sequence: TGTGCCAGCAGTCCACAGGGGGCAATGGGAAACACCATATATTTT. Translated: CASSPQGAMGNTIYF.

The J gene is TRBJ1-4, the V gene TRBV5-1; TRBD1 matches 8 bases. The CDR3 consists of 14 residues. V gave up 4 bases and J gave up 8 bases; unmatched junction bases: 7. In germline, CDR1 is SGHRS, CDR2 YFSETQ. The CDR3 spells CASSLGQGREKLFF. For the CDR3, the DNA is TGCGCCAGCAGCCTCGGACAGGGACGGGAAAAACTGTTTTTT.

The chain combines TRBV6-1 with TRBJ1-6; D ambiguous. Germline CDR1 and CDR2: MNHNS and SASEGT. The V end was cut by 9 bases, the J end by 7 bases, with 13 bases between. The CDR3 runs 13 residues. CDR3 DNA sequence: TGTGCCAGAGTGACGTGGGAGAATTCACCCCTCCACTTT. Translated: CARVTWENSPLHF.

This sequence joins TRBV18 and TRBJ1-2, with 8 bases identical to TRBD1. The CDR3 runs to 14 residues. Germline V lookup: CDR1 KGHSH, CDR2 LQKENI. The trim removed 2 bases at V and 5 bases at J, leaving 4 bases unmatched. The CDR3 coding sequence is TGTGCCAGCTCACCATCCGGGACAGGATATGGCTACACCTTC. It codes for CASSPSGTGYGYTF.

The CDR3: CASAGGWGGVSDTQYF. Written as DNA, the CDR3 is TGTGCCAGCGCTGGGGGATGGGGCGGGGTCTCAGATACGCAGTATTTT. The chain has TRBV27 and TRBJ2-3, with D tentatively TRBD2 (6 bases). This CDR3 region has 16 residues. Germline V gene lookup returns CDR1 MNHEY and CDR2 SMNVEV (reference sequence). V lost 8 bases, J lost 4 bases, and 22 bases lay in between.

The gene calls are TRBV18 and TRBJ2-1; the match to TRBD2 covers 7 bases. The trim removed 5 bases at V and 4 bases at J, leaving 11 bases unmatched. Per germline, CDR1 KGHSH and CDR2 LQKENI. CDR3 length: 16 amino acids. CDR3 DNA: TGTGCCAGCTCATACCTAGCGGCGGGGTCGTACAATGAGCAGTTCTTC. Encoded protein: CASSYLAAGSYNEQFF.

The chain uses TRBV5-1 and TRBJ2-7; the match to TRBD1 covers 8 bases. The CDR3 covers 15 residues. Germline V gene sequence: CDR1 SGHRS, CDR2 YFSETQ. The J segment lost 0 bases and the V segment lost 4 bases, leaving 6 bases of the junction unmatched. The CDR3 DNA reads TGCGCCAGCAGCGTAGGGACAGGCAGCTCCTACGAGCAGTACTTC. Translating gives CASSVGTGSSYEQYF.

For the CDR3, the DNA is TGTGCCTGGAGTCCGTCCTACGAGCAGTACTTC. This gives the protein CAWSPSYEQYF. The chain couples TRBV30 to TRBJ2-7; D gene unclear. Deletions cut 2 bases from V and 1 base from J, with 3 bases between. CDR3 size: 11 residues. The germline CDR1 and CDR2 sequences are GTSNPN and SVGIG (reference sequence).

The rearrangement uses TRBV5-1 and TRBJ2-7, with D perhaps matching TRBD2 (5 bases). CDR1 is SGHRS, CDR2 YFSETQ, per germline. The CDR3 has 15 amino acids. V lost 0 bases and J 0 bases, leaving 10 bases between the germline ends. In DNA, the CDR3 is TGCGCCAGCAGCTTGGGAGGGCGGAGCTCCTACGAGCAGTACTTC. Translated, it gives CASSLGGRSSYEQYF.

The chain combines TRBV2 with TRBJ2-2; maybe TRBD2 (5 bases). Germline values: CDR1 SNHLY, CDR2 FYNNEI. V was pared by 4 bases and J by 6 bases, with 9 bases between. CDR3 length equals 13 residues. CDR3 amino acids: CASSGWGAGELFF. CDR3 DNA sequence: TGTGCCAGCAGTGGTTGGGGAGCCGGGGAGCTGTTTTTT.

The chain is built from TRBV11-1 and TRBJ2-3, with D uncertain. The CDR3 totals 15 residues. Looked up from germline, CDR1 is SGHAT and CDR2 is FQDESV (reference sequence). V gave up 5 bases and J gave up 4 bases, with 16 bases separating them. The CDR3: CASSAQSVSSDTQYF. The CDR3 DNA reads as TGTGCCAGCAGCGCCCAAAGTGTGAGTTCAGATACGCAGTATTTT.

This clone was picked up one time. The CDR3 region has the DNA TGCGCCAGCAGCTTGGCCCCGGGACAGGTCAGTAGCACTGAAGCTTTCTTT. Translated: CASSLAPGQVSSTEAFF. The chain recombines TRBV5-1 with TRBJ1-1; 8 positions agree with TRBD1. Germline V gene sequence: CDR1 SGHRS, CDR2 YFSETQ. V dropped 0 bases and J dropped 4; count of bases not matched to a gene: 11. The CDR3 is 17 residues long.

CDR3 amino acids: CASSSNTDTQYF. In DNA, the CDR3 is TGCGCCAGCAGTAGTAACACAGATACGCAGTATTTT. The chain employs TRBV5-1 and TRBJ2-3; no firm D call. The CDR3 is 12 residues long. Per germline, CDR1 SGHRS and CDR2 YFSETQ. V was cut by 5 bases and J by 2 bases, with 6 bases left in between.

The chain couples TRBV7-9 to TRBJ2-2; 8 bases match TRBD1. With V trimmed by 5 bases and J by 6 bases, 5 bases remained unmatched. The CDR3 has 14 amino acids. Germline CDR1 reads SEHNR; CDR2 reads FQNEAQ (reference sequence). DNA for the CDR3: TGTGCCAGCAGCCCTGACAGGGGCTCCGGGGAGCTGTTTTTT. Translated, it gives CASSPDRGSGELFF.